The 18 T cell receptor beta chains in this list originate from one sample, sequenced in a study of neurological immune-mediated disorders. TCRdb re-called the 5' RACE reads with MiXCR, one entry per CDR3 protein. The sample lists about 44,000 distinct CDR3 sequences; about 22% were seen once. The time point: technical triplicate 3. The sample comprised PBMCs. These receptors came from a man aged 60 to 69 with HTLV-1-associated myelopathy (HAM/TSP).

This clonotype showed up many times. This chain links TRBV20-1 with TRBJ2-1; D gene ambiguous. In germline, CDR1 is DFQATT, CDR2 SNEGSKA (reference sequence). The CDR3 has 14 amino acids. The ends were cut back, 3 bases at V and 4 bases at J, with 13 bases in the middle. The CDR3 loop reads CSARLRGDYNEQFF. CDR3 coding DNA: TGCAGTGCTAGGTTGCGCGGAGATTACAATGAGCAGTTCTTC.

This clonotype has a count of ten or more. The chain joins TRBV5-1 to TRBJ2-2, with no clear D. The germline V gene has CDR1 SGHRS and CDR2 YFSETQ. The CDR3 is made up of 14 amino acids. With 1 base removed from V and 5 bases from J, the gap between germline ends came to 9 bases. The CDR3 DNA sequence: TGCGCCAGCAGCTTGTATGGCAGGACCGGGGAGCTGTTTTTT. Encoded protein: CASSLYGRTGELFF.

This clonotype was seen ten or more times. The chain uses TRBV7-8 and TRBJ2-7; D unclear. The germline CDR1 and CDR2 sequences are SGHVS and FQNEAQ. The CDR3 is 14 residues long. Trimming pared 5 bases from V and 1 base from J, leaving 12 bases between. CDR3 loop: CASSPVGTSYEQYF. CDR3 bases: TGTGCCAGCAGCCCGGTTGGAACTTCCTACGAGCAGTACTTC.

This clonotype was picked up many times. This rearrangement joins TRBV11-2 to TRBJ2-3; either TRBD1 or TRBD2 may fit D (6 bases each). V was trimmed by 5 bases and J by 1 base, leaving 16 bases between them. The CDR3 runs to 16 residues. Germline V gene data show CDR1 as SGHAT and CDR2 as FQNNGV. CDR3 in DNA: TGTGCCAGCAGCCAGGACCGGGGGCTGGGCACAGATACGCAGTATTTT. This translates into CASSQDRGLGTDTQYF.

The chain is built from TRBV5-6 and TRBJ2-1; 10 nucleotides match TRBD1. The length of the CDR3 is 14 residues. The V gene's germline CDR1 is SGHDT and CDR2 YYEEEE. The trim removed 0 bases at V and 9 bases at J, leaving 3 bases unmatched. The CDR3 spells CASSLGQGAGEQFF. The CDR3 DNA reads as TGTGCCAGCAGCTTGGGACAGGGGGCAGGTGAGCAGTTCTTC.

This clonotype was found many times. The V call is TRBV20-1, the J call TRBJ2-2; D is uncertain. CDR3 size: 17 residues. Trimming stripped 2 bases from V and 0 bases from J, with 16 bases between. Germline CDR1 reads DFQATT; CDR2 reads SNEGSKA (reference sequence). The CDR3 region is CSARPPSGRTNTGELFF. The CDR3 DNA follows: TGCAGTGCTAGACCCCCGTCGGGCAGGACGAACACCGGGGAGCTGTTTTTT.

This clonotype was detected ten times or more. The genes are TRBV4-1 and TRBJ2-5; TRBD2 aligns across 14 bases. Germline CDR1 MGHRA, CDR2 YSYEKL. This CDR3 has 17 amino acids. J was trimmed by 1 base and V by 4 bases; bases with no gene match: 5. The CDR3, as DNA: TGCGCCAGCAGCCCCCGACTAGCGGGAGGGGCCCAAGAGACCCAGTACTTC. Encoded protein: CASSPRLAGGAQETQYF.

This clonotype showed up many times. This rearrangement joins TRBV5-5 to TRBJ2-3; D is ambiguous. CDR3 length equals 13 residues. The germline CDR1 and CDR2 sequences are SGHKS and YYEKEE (reference sequence). The V and J ends lost 2 bases and 2 bases respectively, with 6 bases between them. The CDR3 here is CASSFRFTDTQYF. The CDR3 nucleotides read TGTGCCAGCAGCTTCAGGTTCACAGATACGCAGTATTTT.

This clonotype appeared many times. V gene TRBV24-1 combines with J gene TRBJ2-1; 8 nucleotides align to TRBD2. The CDR3 totals 15 residues. The trim removed 4 bases at V and 9 bases at J, leaving 10 bases unmatched. The germline gives CDR1 KGHDR, CDR2 SFDVKD. DNA for the CDR3: TGTGCCACCAGTGACCCGGGACTAGGCGGCGGTGAGCAGTTCTTC. It codes for CATSDPGLGGGEQFF.

Concerning this clonotype itself: A read error may be the cause here, since a much bigger clone is one base away. The rearrangement uses TRBV20-1 and TRBJ1-1; D perhaps matches TRBD1 (6 bases). CDR3 size: 15 residues. Germline loops: CDR1 DFQATT, CDR2 SNEGSKA (reference sequence). The CDR3 loop is CSSRDSKGGYTEAFF. CDR3 nucleotide sequence: TGCAGTTCTAGAGATTCTAAGGGGGGGTACACTGAAGCTTTCTTT.

The chain combines TRBV5-1 with TRBJ2-7; 10 positions match TRBD2. The V segment lost 5 bases and the J segment 2 bases; nucleotides outside the gene matches: 10. CDR3 length: 16 amino acids. The germline V gene encodes CDR1 SGHRS and CDR2 YFSETQ. CDR3 amino acids: CASSLAGGLAPYEQYF. In DNA, the CDR3 is TGCGCCAGCAGTTTAGCGGGAGGTCTGGCACCCTACGAGCAGTACTTC.

The sample holds many counts of this clonotype. The chain has TRBV7-8 and TRBJ2-7, with D hard to call. The ends were cut back, 1 base at V and 3 bases at J, with 13 bases in the middle. This CDR3 region has 15 residues. The germline gives CDR1 SGHVS, CDR2 FQNEAQ. CDR3 nucleotide sequence: TGTGCCAGCAGCTTAGGGCAGCCCTCCCTCTACGAGCAGTACTTC. Translation: CASSLGQPSLYEQYF.

This clonotype has at least ten counts. This sequence joins TRBV10-3 and TRBJ1-5; D is ambiguous. CDR3 length equals 14 residues. Trimming removed 0 bases at V and 2 bases at J, with 5 bases between. Germline-derived CDR1 and CDR2 are ENHRY and SYGVKD. The DNA of the CDR3 is TGTGCCATCAGTGAGTCTGTAGGCAATCAGCCCCAGCATTTT. It specifies CAISESVGNQPQHF.

The chain carries TRBV12-3 or TRBV12-4 and TRBJ2-7; maybe TRBD1 (5 bases). The V gene lost 4 bases and the J gene lost 3 bases, with 13 bases spanning the gap. The CDR3 sequence is 14 residues long. CDR3: CASSSGASVYEQYF. The CDR3, as DNA: TGTGCCAGCAGTTCTGGGGCCTCGGTCTACGAGCAGTACTTC.

This clonotype appeared many times. CDR3 in amino acids: CASSLGGMVEQFF. The CDR3 nucleotides read TGTGCCAGCAGCTTAGGGGGGATGGTTGAGCAGTTCTTC. The gene calls are TRBV7-9 and TRBJ2-1; possibly TRBD1 or TRBD2 for D (5 bases each). Germline CDR1 reads SEHNR; CDR2 reads FQNEAQ (reference sequence). The CDR3 runs to 13 residues. Trimming took off 1 base at V and 9 bases at J, with 10 bases between the two ends. The whole variable domain, filled in from reference TRBV7-9 and TRBJ2-1, reads DTGVSQNPRHKITKRGQNVTFRCDPISEHNRLYWYRQTLGQGPEFLTYFQNEAQLEKSRLLSDRFSAERPKGSFSTLEIQRTEQGDSAMYLCASSLGGMVEQFFGPGTRLTVL.

This clonotype was seen a handful of times. The chain recombines TRBV7-2 with TRBJ1-5; D is ambiguous. Germline values: CDR1 SGHTA, CDR2 FQGNSA. V was trimmed by 1 base and J by 0 bases, leaving 10 bases between them. There are 16 residues in the CDR3. The CDR3 is CASSLGSPLSNQPQHF. DNA for the CDR3: TGTGCCAGCAGCTTAGGCTCTCCTCTTAGCAATCAGCCCCAGCATTTT.

Many counts were recorded for this clonotype. The chain has TRBV7-2 and TRBJ2-1; 11 bases match TRBD2. V was clipped by 1 base and J by 6 bases; unmatched bases: 5. The CDR3 is made up of 16 amino acids. Looked up from germline, CDR1 is SGHTA and CDR2 is FQGNSA. This CDR3 reads CASSLGRGLAANEQFF. CDR3 nucleotides: TGTGCCAGCAGCTTAGGTCGGGGACTAGCGGCCAATGAGCAGTTCTTC. Combining the CDR3 with reference TRBV7-2 and TRBJ2-1 gives the whole variable domain GAGVSQSPSNKVTEKGKDVELRCDPISGHTALYWYRQSLGQGLEFLIYFQGNSAPDKSGLPSDRFSAERTGGSVSTLTIQRTQQEDSAVYLCASSLGRGLAANEQFFGPGTRLTVL.

By sample share, this clonotype is medium-sized. The V gene is TRBV7-9, the J gene TRBJ1-3; no firm D call. CDR3 length: 18 amino acids. Trimming stripped 3 bases from V and 4 bases from J, with 22 bases between. The germline V gene encodes CDR1 SEHNR and CDR2 FQNEAQ (reference sequence). This chain's CDR3 is CASSFTLSALPKGNTIYF. CDR3 nucleotides: TGTGCCAGCAGCTTTACCCTGAGCGCCCTTCCGAAAGGAAACACCATATATTTT.